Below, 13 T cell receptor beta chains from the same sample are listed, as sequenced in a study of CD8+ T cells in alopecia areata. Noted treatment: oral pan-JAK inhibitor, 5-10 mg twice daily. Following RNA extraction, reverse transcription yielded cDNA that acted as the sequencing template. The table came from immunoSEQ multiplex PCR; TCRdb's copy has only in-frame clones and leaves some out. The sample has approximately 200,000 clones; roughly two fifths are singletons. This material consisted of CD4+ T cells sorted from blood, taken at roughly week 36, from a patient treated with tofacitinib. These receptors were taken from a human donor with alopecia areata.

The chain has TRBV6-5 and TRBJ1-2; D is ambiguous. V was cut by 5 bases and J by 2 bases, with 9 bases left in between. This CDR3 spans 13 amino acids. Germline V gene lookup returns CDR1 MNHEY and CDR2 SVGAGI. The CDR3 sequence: CASSLGRNYGYTF. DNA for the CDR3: TGTGCCAGCAGTCTGGGGAGGAACTATGGCTACACCTTC.

This chain's CDR3 is CASSVEPSDMAFF. The CDR3 region has the DNA TGTGCCAGCAGCGTAGAACCAAGCGATATGGCTTTCTTT. V gene TRBV9 combines with J gene TRBJ1-1; D gene uncertain. The germline V gene encodes CDR1 SGDLS and CDR2 YYNGEE. This CDR3 contains 13 residues. V dropped 0 bases and J dropped 11 bases, with 14 bases sitting between them.

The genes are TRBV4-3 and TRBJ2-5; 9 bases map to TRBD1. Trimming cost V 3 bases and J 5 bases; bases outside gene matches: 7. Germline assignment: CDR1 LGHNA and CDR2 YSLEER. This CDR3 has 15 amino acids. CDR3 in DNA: TGCGCCAGCAGCCACCTTACAGGGGGCGAGGAGACCCAGTACTTC. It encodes CASSHLTGGEETQYF.

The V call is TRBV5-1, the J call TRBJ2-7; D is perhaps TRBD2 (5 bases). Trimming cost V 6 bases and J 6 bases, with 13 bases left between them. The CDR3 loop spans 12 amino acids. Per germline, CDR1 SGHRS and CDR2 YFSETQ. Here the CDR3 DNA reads TGCGCCAGCAACAACCAGGCGGGCGAGCAGTACTTC. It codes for CASNNQAGEQYF.

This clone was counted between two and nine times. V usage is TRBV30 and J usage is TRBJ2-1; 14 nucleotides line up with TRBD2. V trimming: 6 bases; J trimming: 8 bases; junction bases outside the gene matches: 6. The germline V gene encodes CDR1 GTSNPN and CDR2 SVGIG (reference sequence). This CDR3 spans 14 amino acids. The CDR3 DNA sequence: TGTGCCTGTTCGGGACTAGCGGGAGTTGATGAGCAGTTCTTC. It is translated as CACSGLAGVDEQFF.

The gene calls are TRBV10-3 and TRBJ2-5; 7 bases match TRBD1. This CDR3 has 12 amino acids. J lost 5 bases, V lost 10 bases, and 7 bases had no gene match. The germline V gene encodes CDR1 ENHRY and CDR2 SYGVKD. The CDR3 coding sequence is TGTGCCACCTCCGGGACAGTTGAGACCCAGTACTTC. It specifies CATSGTVETQYF.

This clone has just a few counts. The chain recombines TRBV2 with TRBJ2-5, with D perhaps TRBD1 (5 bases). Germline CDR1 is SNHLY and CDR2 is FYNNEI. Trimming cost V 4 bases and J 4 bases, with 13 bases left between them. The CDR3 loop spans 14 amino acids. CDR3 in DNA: TGTGCCAGCAGTGCTGACAGCGTGGGAGAGACCCAGTACTTC. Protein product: CASSADSVGETQYF.

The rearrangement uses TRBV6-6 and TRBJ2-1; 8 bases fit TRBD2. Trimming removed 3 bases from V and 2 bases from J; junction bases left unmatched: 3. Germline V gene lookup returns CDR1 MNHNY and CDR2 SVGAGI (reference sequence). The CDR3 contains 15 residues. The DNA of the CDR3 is TGTGCCAGCAGTTATCTAGCGGGCCCCTACAATGAGCAGTTCTTC. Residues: CASSYLAGPYNEQFF.

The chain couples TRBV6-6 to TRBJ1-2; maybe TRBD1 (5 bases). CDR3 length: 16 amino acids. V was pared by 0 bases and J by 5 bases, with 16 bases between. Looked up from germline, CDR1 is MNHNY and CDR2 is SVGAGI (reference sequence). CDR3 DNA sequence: TGTGCCAGCAGTTACTCCAGCTTCAGGGAGAGGTATGGCTACACCTTC. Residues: CASSYSSFRERYGYTF.

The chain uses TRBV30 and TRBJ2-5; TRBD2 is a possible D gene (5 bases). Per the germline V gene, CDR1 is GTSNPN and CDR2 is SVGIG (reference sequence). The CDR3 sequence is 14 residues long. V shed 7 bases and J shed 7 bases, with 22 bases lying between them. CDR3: CALEDVAEEGTQYF. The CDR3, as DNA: TGTGCCTTAGAGGACGTGGCCGAAGAGGGGACCCAGTACTTC.

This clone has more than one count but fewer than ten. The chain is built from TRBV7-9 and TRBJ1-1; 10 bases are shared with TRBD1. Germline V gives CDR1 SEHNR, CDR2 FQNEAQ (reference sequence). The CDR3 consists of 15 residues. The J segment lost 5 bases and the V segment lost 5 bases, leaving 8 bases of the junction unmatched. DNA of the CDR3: TGTGCCAGCAGCCCCTCGACAGGGGGCTCGACTGAAGCTTTCTTT. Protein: CASSPSTGGSTEAFF.

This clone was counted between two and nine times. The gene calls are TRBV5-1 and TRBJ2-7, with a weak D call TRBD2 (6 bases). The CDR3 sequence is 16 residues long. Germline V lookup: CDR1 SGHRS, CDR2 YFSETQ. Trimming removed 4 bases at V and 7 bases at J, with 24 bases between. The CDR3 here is CASSTGSGVLAREQYF. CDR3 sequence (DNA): TGCGCCAGCAGCACCGGATCGGGGGTGTTAGCGCGGGAGCAGTACTTC.

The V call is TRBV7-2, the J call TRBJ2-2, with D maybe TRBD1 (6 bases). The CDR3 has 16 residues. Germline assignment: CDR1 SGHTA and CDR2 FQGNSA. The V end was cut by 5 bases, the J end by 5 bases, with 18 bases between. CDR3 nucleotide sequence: TGTGCCAGCAGCCCAACAGGGTGGGCCAAAACCGGGGAGCTGTTTTTT. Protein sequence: CASSPTGWAKTGELFF. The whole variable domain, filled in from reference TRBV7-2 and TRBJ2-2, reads GAGVSQSPSNKVTEKGKDVELRCDPISGHTALYWYRQSLGQGLEFLIYFQGNSAPDKSGLPSDRFSAERTGGSVSTLTIQRTQQEDSAVYLCASSPTGWAKTGELFFGEGSRLTVL.